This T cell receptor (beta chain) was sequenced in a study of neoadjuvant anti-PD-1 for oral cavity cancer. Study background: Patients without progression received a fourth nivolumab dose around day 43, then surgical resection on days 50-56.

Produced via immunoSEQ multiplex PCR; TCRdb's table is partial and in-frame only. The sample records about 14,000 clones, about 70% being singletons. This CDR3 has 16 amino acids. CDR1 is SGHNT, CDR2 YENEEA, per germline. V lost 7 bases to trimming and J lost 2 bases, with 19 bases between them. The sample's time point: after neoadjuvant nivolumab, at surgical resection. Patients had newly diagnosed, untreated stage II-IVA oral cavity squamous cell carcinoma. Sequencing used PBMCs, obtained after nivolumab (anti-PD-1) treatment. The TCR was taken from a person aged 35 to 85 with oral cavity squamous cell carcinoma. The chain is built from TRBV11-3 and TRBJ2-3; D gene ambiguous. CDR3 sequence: CASIYKALPYTDTQYF. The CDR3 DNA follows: TGTGCCAGCATCTATAAGGCCTTACCATACACAGATACGCAGTATTTT.